The 32 T cell receptor beta chains below all came from one sample that was sequenced in a study of cytomegalovirus exposure and HLA in healthy donors. PCR involved 60 Vbeta and 13 Jbeta primers. Assay: immunoSEQ multiplex PCR; the TCRdb copy retains only in-frame clones and omits some. Among under 150,000 clones listed, roughly 70% were seen once. The sample was PBMCs. These receptors were collected from a woman in her forties in good health and CMV-seropositive.

The chain joins TRBV14 to TRBJ2-5; TRBD1 matches at 7 bases. The assigned J gene may be wrong: the sequence end matches TRBJ2-7 better. The CDR3 has 13 residues. The germline gives CDR1 SGHDN, CDR2 FVKESK. The CDR3 DNA reads as TGTGCCAGCAGCCGGGACAGAAGCTACGAGCAGTACTTC. Protein: CASSRDRSYEQYF.

The CDR3 protein is CASSTLAVQETQYF. The CDR3 nucleotides read TGTGCCAGCAGCACACTAGCGGTCCAAGAGACCCAGTACTTC. The chain recombines TRBV7-9 with TRBJ2-5, with 8 bases lining up with TRBD2. Germline-derived CDR1 and CDR2 are SEHNR and FQNEAQ (reference sequence). With 5 bases clipped from V and 1 base from J, the junction kept 3 bases outside the gene matches. The CDR3 has 14 amino acids.

V gene TRBV5-6 combines with J gene TRBJ1-1; 7 positions match TRBD1. The germline V gene encodes CDR1 SGHDT and CDR2 YYEEEE. V gave up 6 bases and J gave up 4 bases; unmatched junction bases: 6. The CDR3 covers 13 residues. CDR3 region: CASNLQGSTEAFF. CDR3 DNA sequence: TGTGCCAGCAACTTACAGGGGAGCACTGAAGCTTTCTTT.

This clone has just one count. V is TRBV5-1 and J is TRBJ2-4, with 7 positions matching TRBD1. This CDR3 is 14 amino acids long. With 4 bases clipped from V and 6 bases from J, the junction kept 7 bases outside the gene matches. The germline CDR1 and CDR2 sequences are SGHRS and YFSETQ. In nucleotides, the CDR3 is TGCGCCAGCAGCCCAAGACAGGGTACAAACATTCAGTACTTC. It is translated as CASSPRQGTNIQYF.

The chain has TRBV5-1 and TRBJ2-1, with a tentative D call TRBD1 (6 bases). CDR3 length: 14 residues. Germline CDR1 and CDR2: SGHRS and YFSETQ. Trimming shortened V by 2 bases and J by 8 bases, and 14 bases separated the two germline ends. The CDR3 reads CASSLDRDMDEQFF. The CDR3 DNA is TGCGCCAGCAGCTTAGATCGGGACATGGATGAGCAGTTCTTC. The full variable domain, with the rest looked up from reference TRBV5-1 and TRBJ2-1, is KAGVTQTPRYLIKTRGQQVTLSCSPISGHRSVSWYQQTPGQGLQFLFEYFSETQRNKGNFPGRFSGRQFSNSRSEMNVSTLELGDSALYLCASSLDRDMDEQFFGPGTRLTVL.

The rearrangement links TRBV5-4 to TRBJ2-1; TRBD2 aligns across 7 bases. Germline V lookup: CDR1 SGHNT, CDR2 YYREEE (reference sequence). Germline trimming cut 4 bases from V and 9 bases from J; bases unmatched to any gene: 10. This CDR3 has 14 amino acids. The CDR3 DNA follows: TGTGCCAGCAGCCAAGGGACTACCCGATTTGAGCAGTTCTTC. This codes for CASSQGTTRFEQFF.

This chain links TRBV27 with TRBJ2-7; D is ambiguous. This CDR3 region has 13 residues. The V end lost 1 base, the J end lost 1 base, and 5 bases lay between the germline ends. Germline V lookup: CDR1 MNHEY, CDR2 SMNVEV (reference sequence). The DNA of the CDR3 is TGTGCCAGCAGTTTATACGGGTCCTACGAGCAGTACTTC. Its translation is CASSLYGSYEQYF.

This clone was observed a few times. The genes are TRBV5-6 and TRBJ2-6; TRBD1 is a possible D gene (6 bases). Germline V gene lookup returns CDR1 SGHDT and CDR2 YYEEEE. V lost 4 bases, J lost 0 bases, and 11 bases lay in between. This CDR3 is built from 16 residues. The CDR3 nucleotides read TGTGCCAGCAGCGCACACAGGGACTCTGGGGCCAACGTCCTGACTTTC. Amino acid sequence: CASSAHRDSGANVLTF.

The gene calls are TRBV9 and TRBJ2-3, with TRBD2 identical over 14 bases. The CDR3 is 17 residues long. The V gene end was trimmed by 4 bases and the J gene end by 3 bases; junction bases not matched to a gene: 7. Germline CDR1 is SGDLS and CDR2 is YYNGEE. The CDR3 is CASSPRGLAGGTDTQYF. For the CDR3, the DNA is TGTGCCAGCAGCCCGCGAGGACTAGCGGGGGGAACAGATACGCAGTATTTT.

The sample holds one count of this clone. The genes are TRBV19 and TRBJ1-4; TRBD1 is a possible D gene (6 bases). The V end lost 2 bases, the J end lost 7 bases, and 20 bases lay between the germline ends. The CDR3 is 17 residues long. Per the germline V gene, CDR1 is LNHDA and CDR2 is SQIVND (reference sequence). The CDR3 DNA reads as TGTGCCAGTAGTATACGAGGCAGGGGAGTTGGAAGTGAAAAACTGTTTTTT. It encodes CASSIRGRGVGSEKLFF.

This sequence joins TRBV27 and TRBJ1-4, with a weak D call TRBD1 (5 bases). The V end was cut by 5 bases, the J end by 0 bases, with 16 bases between. Germline V gene lookup returns CDR1 MNHEY and CDR2 SMNVEV (reference sequence). The CDR3 spans 17 residues. The CDR3 is CASSQGRITATNEKLFF. The CDR3 coding sequence is TGTGCCAGCAGTCAGGGCCGGATAACTGCAACTAATGAAAAACTGTTTTTT.

The chain joins TRBV11-1 to TRBJ1-2, with TRBD1 as a possible D gene (6 bases). The CDR3 has 15 amino acids. V was shortened by 1 base and J by 3 bases, with 12 bases between the two germline ends. The germline V gene encodes CDR1 SGHAT and CDR2 FQDESV (reference sequence). CDR3 coding DNA: TGTGCCAGCAGCTTAGTAGGGGGGGAGTACTATGGCTACACCTTC. This gives the protein CASSLVGGEYYGYTF.

The chain recombines TRBV9 with TRBJ1-6, with D possibly TRBD1 on 6 matching bases. The CDR3 is 15 amino acids. CDR1 SGDLS and CDR2 YYNGEE come from the germline V gene. Between the trimmed V and J ends, which lost 2 bases and 6 bases, there was a span of 12 bases. CDR3 protein: CASSVKGEGNSPLHF. The DNA for the CDR3 is TGTGCCAGCAGCGTTAAGGGGGAGGGTAATTCACCCCTCCACTTT.

The V gene is TRBV11-1, the J gene TRBJ2-1; TRBD2 aligns across 8 bases. Losses at the gene ends were 5 bases for V and 2 bases for J; bases not matched to a gene: 5. Germline V gene data show CDR1 as SGHAT and CDR2 as FQDESV (reference sequence). This CDR3 is built from 15 residues. CDR3 coding DNA: TGTGCCAGCAGCAGTAGCGGGGTACCCTACAATGAGCAGTTCTTC. Protein: CASSSSGVPYNEQFF.

The V and J genes are TRBV6-5 and TRBJ2-1; TRBD2 matches at 7 bases. The CDR3 spans 15 residues. V lost 5 bases and J lost 2; bases outside the gene matches: 6. The germline V gene encodes CDR1 MNHEY and CDR2 SVGAGI. This chain's CDR3 is CASSGGGRPYNEQFF. The CDR3, as DNA: TGTGCCAGCAGTGGGGGGGGACGCCCCTACAATGAGCAGTTCTTC.

This clone appeared a few times. The rearrangement joins TRBV9 to TRBJ2-2; D is perhaps TRBD1 (6 bases). CDR1 is SGDLS and CDR2 is YYNGEE in the germline V gene. The CDR3 has 14 amino acids. Trimming cost V 1 base and J 7 bases, with 11 bases left between them. For the CDR3, the DNA is TGTGCCAGCAGCGTAAGACAGGCCAACGGGGAGCTGTTTTTT. Residues: CASSVRQANGELFF.

The rearrangement uses TRBV6-5 and TRBJ1-2, with 10 nucleotides matching TRBD1. From germline, CDR1 is MNHEY and CDR2 SVGAGI. The V and J ends lost 7 bases and 8 bases, in that order; junction bases with no gene match: 7. The CDR3 has 13 amino acids. The CDR3, as DNA: TGTGCCAGCAACCCTGGGACAGGGGTAGGCTACACCTTC. Its translation is CASNPGTGVGYTF.

This chain uses TRBV13 with TRBJ2-7; TRBD2 aligns across 14 bases. The V segment lost 3 bases and the J segment 1 base; nucleotides outside the gene matches: 5. There are 17 residues in the CDR3. Germline V gene lookup returns CDR1 PRHDT and CDR2 FYEKMQ (reference sequence). CDR3 protein: CASSFGTSGGPSYEQYF. Here the CDR3 DNA reads TGTGCCAGCAGCTTCGGGACTAGCGGGGGACCGTCCTACGAGCAGTACTTC.

This sequence joins TRBV7-6 and TRBJ2-2; possible D gene TRBD1, 8 bases. Germline V gene sequence: CDR1 SGHVS, CDR2 FNYEAQ. The CDR3 covers 15 residues. Trimming shortened V by 5 bases and J by 6 bases, and 16 bases separated the two germline ends. CDR3 loop: CASSPRQGRAGELFF. CDR3 nucleotides: TGTGCCAGCAGCCCCAGACAGGGGAGGGCCGGGGAGCTGTTTTTT.

This clone turned up a few times. The chain is built from TRBV5-6 and TRBJ1-1; TRBD1 might be the D (5 bases). V shed 2 bases and J shed 5 bases, with 13 bases lying between them. The CDR3 is 14 amino acids. The germline V gene has CDR1 SGHDT and CDR2 YYEEEE. The CDR3 is CASSFGGARTEAFF. DNA for the CDR3: TGTGCCAGCAGCTTCGGTGGGGCGCGAACTGAAGCTTTCTTT. Variable domain in full (rest from reference TRBV5-6 and TRBJ1-1): DAGVTQSPTHLIKTRGQQVTLRCSPKSGHDTVSWYQQALGQGPQFIFQYYEEEERQRGNFPDRFSGHQFPNYSSELNVNALLLGDSALYLCASSFGGARTEAFFGQGTRLTVV.

The chain links TRBV4-3 to TRBJ1-4; weak D call: TRBD1 (6 bases). V was pared by 0 bases and J by 7 bases, with 9 bases between. This CDR3 has 14 residues. CDR1 is LGHNA, CDR2 YSLEER, per germline. CDR3 DNA sequence: TGCGCCAGCAGCCAAGAAAGGGGGTTTGAAAAACTGTTTTTT. Encoded protein: CASSQERGFEKLFF.

The rearrangement links TRBV25-1 to TRBJ1-2; TRBD1 agrees at 7 bases. Germline V gene data show CDR1 as MGHDK and CDR2 as SYGVNS. With V trimmed by 6 bases and J by 4 bases, 8 bases remained unmatched. This CDR3 is built from 14 residues. CDR3 sequence reads: CASSMTGQAYGYTF. The CDR3 coding sequence is TGTGCCAGCAGCATGACTGGACAGGCCTATGGCTACACCTTC.

V gene TRBV4-2 combines with J gene TRBJ2-6; 11 bases match TRBD2. The germline CDR1 and CDR2 sequences are LGHNA and YNFKEQ. The CDR3 length is 18 residues. V gave up 4 bases and J gave up 0 bases; unmatched junction bases: 5. The CDR3 sequence is CASSPRLAGYSGANVLTF. The CDR3 DNA sequence: TGTGCCAGCAGCCCGCGACTAGCGGGGTACTCTGGGGCCAACGTCCTGACTTTC.

The rearrangement uses TRBV6-5 and TRBJ1-2; D gene unclear. Germline V gene data show CDR1 as MNHEY and CDR2 as SVGAGI. The CDR3 covers 14 residues. The germline V and J ends were trimmed by 5 bases and 4 bases, with 14 bases remaining between them. The CDR3 sequence: CASSPVFEFYGYTF. As DNA, the CDR3 is TGTGCCAGCAGTCCGGTCTTCGAGTTCTATGGCTACACCTTC.

V and J are TRBV6-6 and TRBJ2-5; 10 bases align to TRBD1. The germline CDR1 and CDR2 sequences are MNHNY and SVGAGI (reference sequence). Trimming at V came to 7 bases and at J to 5 bases, leaving 10 bases not matched to a gene. The CDR3 extends over 15 amino acids. The CDR3 protein is CASTRTGGVRETQYF. Here the CDR3 DNA reads TGTGCCAGCACGAGGACAGGGGGGGTCCGGGAGACCCAGTACTTC.

About this clone itself: At one end, the junction sequence differs from germline, possibly due to a read error. This chain joins TRBV7-9 and TRBJ2-1; 9 bases match TRBD2. The CDR3 is made up of 19 amino acids. Germline V lookup: CDR1 SEHNR, CDR2 FQNEAQ (reference sequence). This CDR3 is CANSLARLAGETTYNEQFF. The CDR3 bases are TGTGCCAACAGCTTAGCGCGATTAGCGGGAGAAACTACCTACAATGAGCAGTTCTTC.

The chain joins TRBV11-3 to TRBJ1-1; D is perhaps TRBD1 (5 bases). The CDR3 has 16 amino acids. V was clipped by 3 bases and J by 1 base, with 15 bases between them. Germline CDR1 SGHNT, CDR2 YENEEA. CDR3 protein: CASSLVAGLRNTEAFF. The CDR3 nucleotides read TGTGCCAGCAGCTTGGTGGCAGGGTTGCGGAACACTGAAGCTTTCTTT.

The chain has TRBV5-1 and TRBJ2-1; D remains unclear. Germline V gene data show CDR1 as SGHRS and CDR2 as YFSETQ. There are 15 residues in the CDR3. The V gene lost 0 bases and the J gene lost 6 bases, with 13 bases spanning the gap. The CDR3 DNA reads as TGCGCCAGCAGCTTGGCTCCTCGGTCTGGCAATGAGCAGTTCTTC. Protein sequence: CASSLAPRSGNEQFF.

V gene TRBV2 combines with J gene TRBJ2-3; TRBD1 might be the D (6 bases). The germline CDR1 and CDR2 sequences are SNHLY and FYNNEI. The CDR3 extends over 16 amino acids. Between the trimmed V and J ends, which lost 6 bases and 2 bases, there was a span of 18 bases. The CDR3 DNA reads TGTGCCAGCAGCGTACAGGTGGGGGCCGTCACAGATACGCAGTATTTT. Amino acid sequence: CASSVQVGAVTDTQYF.

The rearrangement links TRBV18 to TRBJ2-3, with a possible D match to TRBD1 (6 bases). Germline V lookup: CDR1 KGHSH, CDR2 LQKENI. Trimming pared 5 bases from V and 2 bases from J, leaving 14 bases between. This CDR3 is built from 15 residues. CDR3 nucleotides: TGTGCCAGCTCAGCGCCACAGGGTCCCACAGATACGCAGTATTTT. Translation: CASSAPQGPTDTQYF. The whole variable domain, filled in from reference TRBV18 and TRBJ2-3, reads NAGVMQNPRHLVRRRGQEARLRCSPMKGHSHVYWYRQLPEEGLKFMVYLQKENIIDESGMPKERFSAEFPKEGPSILRIQQVVRGDSAAYFCASSAPQGPTDTQYFGPGTRLTVL.

The J gene is TRBJ2-7, the V gene TRBV27; TRBD2 agrees at 9 bases. The J call may be in error: the DNA end matches TRBJ2-1 better. CDR1 and CDR2 (germline): MNHEY, SMNVEV (reference sequence). The CDR3 is 18 amino acids. CDR3 sequence reads: CASSLSVLAGAVGNEQFF. Here the CDR3 DNA reads TGTGCCAGCAGTTTGAGTGTATTAGCGGGAGCGGTTGGCAATGAGCAGTTCTTC.

This clone appeared a single time. The gene calls are TRBV30 and TRBJ1-6, with 7 bases fitting TRBD1. The CDR3 runs 14 residues. Germline CDR1 GTSNPN, CDR2 SVGIG (reference sequence). The V and J ends lost 3 bases and 7 bases, in that order; junction bases with no gene match: 6. In DNA form, the CDR3 reads TGTGCCTGGAGAGCCGGGACAGCGAATTCACCCCTCCACTTT. It yields the protein CAWRAGTANSPLHF. Using reference TRBV30 and TRBJ1-6 for the parts outside the CDR3, the full variable domain is SQTIHQWPATLVQPVGSPLSLECTVEGTSNPNLYWYRQAAGRGLQLLFYSVGIGQISSEVPQNLSASRPQDRQFILSSKKLLLSDSGFYLCAWRAGTANSPLHFGNGTRLTVT.